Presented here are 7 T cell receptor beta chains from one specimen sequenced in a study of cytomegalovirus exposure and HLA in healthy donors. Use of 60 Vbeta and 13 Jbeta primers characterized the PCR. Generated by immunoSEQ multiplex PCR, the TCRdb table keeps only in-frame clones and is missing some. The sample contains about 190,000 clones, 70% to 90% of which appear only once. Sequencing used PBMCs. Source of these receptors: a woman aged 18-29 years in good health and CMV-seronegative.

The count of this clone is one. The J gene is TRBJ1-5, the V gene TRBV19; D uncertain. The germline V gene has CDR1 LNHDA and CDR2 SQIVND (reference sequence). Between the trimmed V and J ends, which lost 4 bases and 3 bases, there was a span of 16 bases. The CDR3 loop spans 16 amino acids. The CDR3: CASSNGRGRLNQPQHF. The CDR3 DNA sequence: TGTGCCAGTAGTAACGGTCGTGGCAGACTCAATCAGCCCCAGCATTTT.

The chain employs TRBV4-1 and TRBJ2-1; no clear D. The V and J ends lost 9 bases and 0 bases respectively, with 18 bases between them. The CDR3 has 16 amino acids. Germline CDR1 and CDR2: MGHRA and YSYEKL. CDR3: CASARRALVSYNEQFF. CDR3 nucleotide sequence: TGCGCCAGTGCACGGAGAGCGCTGGTCTCCTACAATGAGCAGTTCTTC.

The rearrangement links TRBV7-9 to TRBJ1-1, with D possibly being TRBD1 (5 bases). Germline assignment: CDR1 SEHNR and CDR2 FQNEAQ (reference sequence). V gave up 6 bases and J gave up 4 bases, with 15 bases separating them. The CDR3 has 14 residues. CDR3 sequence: CASRGADPGTEAFF. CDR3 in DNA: TGTGCCAGCAGAGGGGCCGATCCGGGCACTGAAGCTTTCTTT.

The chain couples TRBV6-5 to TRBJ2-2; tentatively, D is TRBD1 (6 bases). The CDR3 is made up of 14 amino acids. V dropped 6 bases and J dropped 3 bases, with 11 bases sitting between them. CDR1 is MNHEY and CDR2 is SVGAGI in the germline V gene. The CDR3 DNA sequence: TGTGCCAGCAGAGATGGACAGCACACCGGGGAGCTGTTTTTT. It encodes CASRDGQHTGELFF.

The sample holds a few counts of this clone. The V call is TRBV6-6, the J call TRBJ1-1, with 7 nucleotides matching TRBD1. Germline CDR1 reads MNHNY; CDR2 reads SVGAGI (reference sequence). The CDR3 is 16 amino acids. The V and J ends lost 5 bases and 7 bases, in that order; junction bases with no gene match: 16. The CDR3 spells CASSHPRRTGALEAFF. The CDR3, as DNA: TGTGCCAGCAGTCACCCCAGGAGGACAGGTGCTCTTGAAGCTTTCTTT.

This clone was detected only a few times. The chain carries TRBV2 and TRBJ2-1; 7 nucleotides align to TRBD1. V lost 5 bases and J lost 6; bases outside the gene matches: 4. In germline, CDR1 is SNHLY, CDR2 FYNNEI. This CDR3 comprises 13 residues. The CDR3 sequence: CASSIQGRNEQFF. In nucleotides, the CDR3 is TGTGCCAGCAGTATACAGGGGCGCAATGAGCAGTTCTTC.

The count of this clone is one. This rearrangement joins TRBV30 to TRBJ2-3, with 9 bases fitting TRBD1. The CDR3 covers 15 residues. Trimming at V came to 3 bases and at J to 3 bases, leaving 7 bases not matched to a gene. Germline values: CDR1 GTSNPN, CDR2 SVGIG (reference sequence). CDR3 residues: CAWSIGQGLTDTQYF. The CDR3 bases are TGTGCCTGGAGCATCGGACAGGGGTTGACAGATACGCAGTATTTT.